Below are 2 T cell receptor beta chains sequenced from a single sample in a study of T cell responses to AZD1222 COVID-19 vaccine. Method: immunoSEQ multiplex PCR; TCRdb's copy keeps in-frame clones and lacks some. Of 95,000 to 110,000 clones in the sample, less than 95% are singletons; the top ten hold under 5.5%. Sample: peripheral blood, taken on day 0 of AZD1222 vaccination. The receptors were sampled from an adult in good health.

The V gene is TRBV24-1, the J gene TRBJ1-4, with 8 bases fitting TRBD1. Germline lookup yields CDR1 KGHDR and CDR2 SFDVKD. With 7 bases clipped from V and 0 bases from J, the junction kept 3 bases outside the gene matches. The CDR3 sequence is 15 residues long. This chain's CDR3 is CATRDRDSTNEKLFF. The CDR3 bases are TGTGCCACCAGGGACAGGGACTCAACTAATGAAAAACTGTTTTTT.

This clone was seen only once. V gene TRBV2 combines with J gene TRBJ2-7; D might be TRBD1 (7 bases). This CDR3 has 14 amino acids. CDR1 and CDR2 (germline): SNHLY, FYNNEI. V lost 1 base to trimming and J lost 8 bases, with 15 bases between them. In DNA, the CDR3 is TGTGCCAGCAGTGAAGGACAGGGAGGTTCGCAGCAGTACTTC. Translation: CASSEGQGGSQQYF. Variable domain in full (rest from reference TRBV2 and TRBJ2-7): EPEVTQTPSHQVTQMGQEVILRCVPISNHLYFYWYRQILGQKVEFLVSFYNNEISEKSEIFDDQFSVERPDGSNFTLKIRSTKLEDSAMYFCASSEGQGGSQQYFGPGTRLTVT.